Following are 13 T cell receptor beta chains from one sample sequenced in a study of radiotherapy plus CTLA-4 blockade in lung cancer. Using immunoSEQ multiplex PCR, the repertoire was profiled, and TCRdb retains in-frame clones only, with some absent. The data show some 80,000 clones, 84% seen once. The starting material was peripheral blood, obtained from a patient treated with radiotherapy plus ipilimumab. Receptors were obtained from a human donor with non-small cell lung cancer who had stable disease on radiotherapy plus ipilimumab.

In this sample, this clone turned up once. This chain links TRBV6-1 with TRBJ1-6; a possible D gene is TRBD1 (5 bases). V was clipped by 4 bases and J by 13 bases, with 17 bases between them. The CDR3 contains 14 residues. Germline V lookup: CDR1 MNHNS, CDR2 SASEGT. The CDR3 DNA sequence: TGTGCCAGCAGTGTTGAGAAAGGGAAGGGGCCCCTCCACTTT. It yields the protein CASSVEKGKGPLHF.

The chain is built from TRBV4-2 and TRBJ2-5, with TRBD1 as a possible D gene (8 bases). In germline, CDR1 is LGHNA, CDR2 YNFKEQ. V was cut by 2 bases and J by 5 bases, with 15 bases left in between. CDR3 length: 15 amino acids. The chain's CDR3 is CASSQPGQGGETQYF. The CDR3 nucleotides read TGTGCCAGCAGCCAACCAGGACAGGGAGGGGAGACCCAGTACTTC.

The chain carries TRBV18 and TRBJ1-6, with 11 positions matching TRBD1. Unmatched junction bases numbered 17, after V lost 4 bases and J lost 9 bases. The CDR3 totals 19 residues. In germline, CDR1 is KGHSH, CDR2 LQKENI. The CDR3 region has the DNA TGTGCCAGCTCACTAGTCGAAGTTCCAGGACAGGGGGCAAGTTCACCCCTCCACTTT. This gives the protein CASSLVEVPGQGASSPLHF.

Of note for this clone: The junction and the germline gene differ at one end; a read error may be behind it. The chain combines TRBV28 with TRBJ2-7, with D perhaps being TRBD1 or TRBD2 (5 bases each). Germline CDR1 reads MDHEN; CDR2 reads SYDVKM. This CDR3 comprises 12 residues. CDR3 sequence (DNA): TGTGCCAGCAGCACGGGACGCACCCAGGAGAACTTC. Protein: CASSTGRTQENF.

This chain joins TRBV5-1 and TRBJ2-5; 7 positions match TRBD2. The V segment lost 3 bases and the J segment 0 bases; nucleotides outside the gene matches: 5. The germline CDR1 and CDR2 sequences are SGHRS and YFSETQ. CDR3 length equals 15 residues. The CDR3 region has the DNA TGCGCCAGCAGCTCCCCCGGGGGGTACCAAGAGACCCAGTACTTC. It codes for CASSSPGGYQETQYF. The entire variable domain, with the rest obtained from reference TRBV5-1 and TRBJ2-5, is as follows: KAGVTQTPRYLIKTRGQQVTLSCSPISGHRSVSWYQQTPGQGLQFLFEYFSETQRNKGNFPGRFSGRQFSNSRSEMNVSTLELGDSALYLCASSSPGGYQETQYFGPGTRLLVL.

The chain recombines TRBV4-1 with TRBJ2-3; D possibly uses TRBD1 or TRBD2 (8 bases each). Germline V gene sequence: CDR1 MGHRA, CDR2 YSYEKL. The CDR3 consists of 16 residues. Trimming removed 0 bases from V and 6 bases from J, with 16 bases in between. The CDR3 is CASSQEGTRTGDTQYF. DNA of the CDR3: TGCGCCAGCAGCCAAGAAGGGACTAGGACAGGGGATACGCAGTATTTT.

As regards this clone: Sequence at one end of the junction differs from germline and may be a read error. This chain joins TRBV7-2 and TRBJ2-1, with D perhaps being TRBD1 or TRBD2 (5 bases each). The germline V gene has CDR1 SGHTA and CDR2 FQGNSA. CDR3 length equals 12 residues. The CDR3 loop reads CASSLGGRRIVF. DNA for the CDR3: TGTGCCAGCAGCTTAGGGGGACGGCGGATCGTCTTC. The entire variable domain, with the rest obtained from reference TRBV7-2 and TRBJ2-1, is as follows: GAGVSQSPSNKVTEKGKDVELRCDPISGHTALYWYRQSLGQGLEFLIYFQGNSAPDKSGLPSDRFSAERTGGSVSTLTIQRTQQEDSAVYLCASSLGGRRIVFGPGTRLTVL.

The genes are TRBV6-5 and TRBJ1-2; TRBD1 matches 8 bases. This CDR3 spans 13 amino acids. V lost 5 bases, J lost 8 bases, and 7 bases stayed unmatched. From germline, CDR1 is MNHEY and CDR2 SVGAGI. CDR3 nucleotides: TGTGCCAGCAGTGGGCGACAGGGGCTCGGCTACACCTTC. Residues: CASSGRQGLGYTF.

This chain joins TRBV14 and TRBJ2-6; no firm D call. V was clipped by 0 bases and J by 2 bases, with 8 bases between them. CDR1 is SGHDN, CDR2 FVKESK, per germline. The CDR3 spans 16 residues. This CDR3 is CASSQDPGAGANVLTF. The CDR3 DNA is TGTGCCAGCAGCCAAGATCCGGGTGCTGGGGCCAACGTCCTGACTTTC.

The chain couples TRBV18 to TRBJ1-5; a weak D match, TRBD1 (5 bases). The germline V gene has CDR1 KGHSH and CDR2 LQKENI. V shed 9 bases and J shed 2 bases, with 11 bases lying between them. The CDR3 contains 13 residues. The CDR3 DNA sequence: TGTGCCAGTCAAGGGGCAGGCAATCAGCCCCAGCATTTT. It translates to CASQGAGNQPQHF.

The chain links TRBV9 to TRBJ2-7; D is perhaps TRBD2 (5 bases). Trimming left V 0 bases short and J 0 bases short, with 13 bases between. Germline V lookup: CDR1 SGDLS, CDR2 YYNGEE. The CDR3 is 16 amino acids. DNA of the CDR3: TGTGCCAGCAGCGTAGACTCTAGCCTTAGCTCCTACGAGCAGTACTTC. Its protein product is CASSVDSSLSSYEQYF.

V gene TRBV2 combines with J gene TRBJ1-5; D gene uncertain. From germline, CDR1 is SNHLY and CDR2 FYNNEI. CDR3 size: 15 residues. V dropped 1 base and J dropped 0 bases, with 7 bases sitting between them. CDR3 amino acids: CASSEGQTSNQPQHF. CDR3 DNA sequence: TGTGCCAGCAGTGAAGGACAAACTAGCAATCAGCCCCAGCATTTT.

The V gene is TRBV28, the J gene TRBJ1-1; unclear D gene. Germline CDR1 and CDR2: MDHEN and SYDVKM. Trimming took off 2 bases at V and 0 bases at J, with 4 bases between the two ends. The CDR3 is 13 residues long. The CDR3 DNA sequence: TGTGCCAGCAGTTTAAAAGTGAACACTGAAGCTTTCTTT. As protein: CASSLKVNTEAFF.